The entry below describes one TCR beta chain. Its antigen is currently not known. Base-call qualities are not available, and no considerably larger clone is one nucleotide away. The data belong to a study of shared clonotypes between healthy human individuals (TCRdb year 2020). Describing the broader study: A few men and a couple of women, aged 18 to 49 years, made up the cohort. Blood TCR repertoires of roughly 5 healthy adults were deeply sequenced to estimate repertoire size and the extent of clonotype sharing between individuals. Different laboratories and diverse techniques were used to prepare libraries and sequence TCR repertoires, to increase sequencing depth and limit assay-specific biases. Between about 0.8 and 9 billion PBMCs per donor were obtained by leukapheresis.

The donors were healthy, HIV-negative adults who had no recently reported acute infections or vaccinations. Every donor was a Caucasian adult living in Nashville, Tennessee, USA. For unsorted samples, tens of millions of PBMCs were counted, and genomic DNA was extracted using the QIAamp DNA Blood Mini kit. After blood collection by leukapheresis, PBMCs were isolated using Ficoll-Histopaque density gradient centrifugation and then cryopreserved in the vapor phase of liquid nitrogen. Using the deep immunoSEQ assay, multiplex PCR amplified TCR CDR3 regions from genomic DNA. For each cell subset, the extracted genomic DNA was distributed evenly across all wells of several immunoSEQ 96-well plates, and each plate served as one replicate. Each replicate PCR for unsorted PBMC received approximately 0.3 ug genomic DNA, equal to 30,000 to 35,000 T cell genomes. Ten immunoSEQ deep assay plates were used to sequence unsorted PBMC genomic DNA. The purified libraries were quantified using a Qubit 3.0 fluorometer, sized with a Bioanalyzer 2100, and then quantified again using the KAPA Library Quantification kit. Every immunoSEQ 96-well plate was sequenced on a dedicated single-read 150-cycle Illumina NextSeq 550 flow cell. The study's processing was this. Because the immunoSEQ output held only junctional sequences and lacked quality scores, the filtering could not match the filtering applied to full-length reads. To assign V/J genes and CDR3, sequences were annotated against IMGT germline references using PyIR, a Python wrapper for IgBLAST v1.9. Reads were removed for weak V/J assignments (E-value above 1e-6), missing CDR3, stop codons, out-of-frame junctions, or ambiguous translated residues. V3J clonotypes were defined as sequences sharing an identical inferred V gene, J gene, and CDR3 amino acid sequence. The percentage overlap between two repertoires was calculated by dividing the number of shared unique clonotypes by the size of the smaller repertoire. RTK rarefaction, the Chao1 estimator, and Recon v2.1 estimates of unobserved clonotypes were used to assess repertoire richness. Here the immuneACCESS table is served through TCRdb, limited to in-frame sequences with V and J called. Missing clones are a known gap in these copies; in checked studies unresolved V genes cover under half, and the rest lacks a known reason. V, J and clone size are those of that table, while D and trimming were read from the DNA. The sample table shows about 560,000 clones, and around three quarters are seen once. Together, the top ten hold 9.5% to 15% of the sample.

The CDR3, cysteine through phenylalanine, is 17 amino acids long. Of all the DNA, just the CDR3 is kept, 51 bases in frame from base 1. The CDR1 and CDR2 encoded by the germline V gene (reference sequence) are SGHNT and YYREEE. The junction shows trimming of 4 bases on V and 0 bases on J, and the gene matches do not reach 11 bases of it. Broader findings and caveats from the paper: Because the study included a small number of donors, the genetic and exposure-history diversity represented was limited. Pairwise subsampling led to the expectation that sequencing depth would affect the degree of clonotype sharing among donors. Only blood was sampled, and tissue TCR repertoires likely differ from those in blood.

Material for sequencing was PBMCs. The receptor was derived from a woman aged 40-49 years in good health. Some clones in this sample may be carry-over from other donors' samples. This chain is built from TRBV5-4 and TRBJ2-3; 7 central nucleotides agree with TRBD2. CDR3 region: CASSKGGAGPSTDTQYF. The DNA is TGTGCCAGCAGCAAGGGAGGGGCGGGGCCCAGCACAGATACGCAGTATTTT.